This paragraph reports one T cell receptor beta chain. What it binds is not known. The V gene lost 0 bases and the J gene lost 9 bases, with 10 bases spanning the gap. The CDR3 loop spans 14 amino acids. Germline-derived CDR1 and CDR2 are SGDLS and YYNGEE. TCRdb keeps only in-frame clones here, not all; method: immunoSEQ multiplex PCR. The repertoire has approximately 180,000 clones, just over 90% of them found once; the top ten carry 3.6%. The data are from a study of T cell responses to AZD1222 COVID-19 vaccine. Study observations and caveats: At 160-218 and 743-854, vaccine-associated CD4 TCRs were dominant, and they spanned spike. Sampled repertoires all dated from after the peak T cell response. Clonal diversity may have been underestimated in mostly white British donors.

This clonotype was sampled from an adult who received the MenACWY meningococcal vaccine as a control. The sample here was peripheral blood, taken 28 days after the second dose of the MenACWY control vaccine. The genes are TRBV9 and TRBJ1-6; D call uncertain. CDR3 in amino acids: CASSVELGSSPLHF. CDR3 DNA: TGTGCCAGCAGCGTAGAGCTAGGGAGTTCACCCCTCCACTTT.